Below are 32 T cell receptor beta chains sequenced from a single sample in a study of cytomegalovirus exposure and HLA in healthy donors (TCRdb year 2017). Library preparation was by the immunoSEQ multiplex PCR assay. The multiplex PCR relied on a mix of 60 forward primers for TCR Vbeta segments and 13 reverse primers for TCR Jbeta segments. Here the immuneACCESS table is served through TCRdb, limited to in-frame sequences with V and J called. Missing clones are a known gap in these copies; in checked studies unresolved V genes cover under half, and the rest lacks a known reason. This sample is represented by around 190,000 clones; about four fifths of them were singletons. The ten largest make up 11% to 15% of the sample. Material: PBMCs. Receptors were obtained from a woman aged 30 to 39 in good health and CMV-seropositive.

V gene TRBV10-3 combines with J gene TRBJ2-5; TRBD2 matches at 10 bases. CDR1 and CDR2 (germline): ENHRY, SYGVKD. The CDR3 runs 15 residues. The V and J ends lost 6 bases and 1 base, in that order; junction bases with no gene match: 5. CDR3 in amino acids: CAISPTSGFQETQYF. CDR3 nucleotides: TGTGCCATCAGCCCGACTAGCGGGTTCCAAGAGACCCAGTACTTC.

The rearrangement joins TRBV28 to TRBJ2-7; D perhaps matches TRBD1 (5 bases). Trimming cost V 11 bases and J 1 base, with 24 bases left between them. CDR1 is MDHEN, CDR2 SYDVKM, per germline. This CDR3 is built from 16 residues. As DNA, the CDR3 is TGTGCCGTACGAGCTCCCAGGGTCCTTGGATCCTACGAGCAGTACTTC. Translation: CAVRAPRVLGSYEQYF.

The V gene is TRBV6-5, the J gene TRBJ1-4, with a weak D call TRBD1 (6 bases). This CDR3 is built from 13 residues. The V gene's germline CDR1 is MNHEY and CDR2 SVGAGI. V lost 0 bases, J lost 15 bases, and 14 bases lay in between. The CDR3 bases are TGTGCCAGCAGTTACTCTGGGACATCCTCTTTGTTTTTT. This translates into CASSYSGTSSLFF.

V gene TRBV2 combines with J gene TRBJ1-2; D uncertain. The CDR3 consists of 12 residues. V lost 9 bases and J 8 bases, leaving 16 bases between the germline ends. CDR1 SNHLY and CDR2 FYNNEI come from the germline V gene. In nucleotides, the CDR3 is TGTGCCAGTAGACAATCCTCGGGGGGCTACACCTTC. Protein product: CASRQSSGGYTF.

The genes are TRBV4-1 and TRBJ2-7, with D tentatively TRBD2 (6 bases). Germline V gene lookup returns CDR1 MGHRA and CDR2 YSYEKL. Trimming removed 4 bases at V and 0 bases at J, with 13 bases between. This CDR3 has 15 amino acids. The DNA for the CDR3 is TGCGCCAGCAGCCCCCAAGGGAGGAGCTCCTACGAGCAGTACTTC. Translated: CASSPQGRSSYEQYF.

V usage is TRBV21-1 and J usage is TRBJ2-3; no check of the table's D call, TRBD2, against the DNA was made. TRBV21-1 is classified as a pseudogene. The CDR3 has 17 residues. Here the CDR3 DNA reads TGTGCCAGCAGCAAAGACGAGAGGGCCGAACTGACAGATACGCAGTATTTT. Its translation: CASSKDERAELTDTQYF.

The chain joins TRBV19 to TRBJ1-2; possible D gene TRBD1, 5 bases. This CDR3 spans 13 amino acids. Trimming removed 5 bases at V and 4 bases at J, with 11 bases between. Germline CDR1 LNHDA, CDR2 SQIVND (reference sequence). The CDR3 is CASSVTDFYGYTF. The CDR3 coding sequence is TGTGCCAGTAGTGTGACAGACTTCTATGGCTACACCTTC.

The chain employs TRBV30 and TRBJ2-2; 9 bases are a match to TRBD2. This CDR3 has 20 residues. CDR1 is GTSNPN and CDR2 is SVGIG in the germline V gene (reference sequence). V shed 3 bases, J shed 5 bases, and the junction held 22 bases outside the gene matches. The CDR3 DNA follows: TGTGCCTGGAGACGAGGGGTGTTTGCGGAGCTAGCGGGAAGGACCGGGGAGCTGTTTTTT. Protein: CAWRRGVFAELAGRTGELFF.

The rearrangement links TRBV18 to TRBJ1-4; 10 bases agree with TRBD1. The CDR3 is made up of 15 amino acids. Germline V gene data show CDR1 as KGHSH and CDR2 as LQKENI. V was clipped by 1 base and J by 8 bases; unmatched bases: 4. The DNA for the CDR3 is TGTGCCAGCTCACCACGAGACAGGGGGCGCGAAAAACTGTTTTTT. Amino acids: CASSPRDRGREKLFF.

The rearrangement uses TRBV11-2 and TRBJ1-2; D is perhaps TRBD1 (5 bases). V lost 4 bases and J lost 6, with 12 bases in between. The germline CDR1 and CDR2 sequences are SGHAT and FQNNGV. CDR3 length: 13 residues. The CDR3 here is CASSSGLSDGYTF. The CDR3 DNA reads as TGTGCCAGCAGCTCGGGACTTTCGGATGGCTACACCTTC.

The V gene is TRBV11-2, the J gene TRBJ2-7, with 8 positions matching TRBD1. The length of the CDR3 is 15 residues. The V gene end was trimmed by 4 bases and the J gene end by 5 bases; junction bases not matched to a gene: 10. Germline CDR1 reads SGHAT; CDR2 reads FQNNGV. The CDR3 protein is CASSSGQGRVHEQYF. CDR3 DNA: TGTGCCAGCAGCTCCGGACAGGGAAGAGTCCACGAGCAGTACTTC.

The chain carries TRBV4-1 and TRBJ1-2; the D is unclear. The V end was cut by 4 bases, the J end by 6 bases, with 9 bases between. This CDR3 contains 12 residues. Looked up from germline, CDR1 is MGHRA and CDR2 is YSYEKL. For the CDR3, the DNA is TGCGCCAGCAGCCCCGGGTCCCATGGCTACACCTTC. It specifies CASSPGSHGYTF.

About this clone: Germline and junction disagree at one end, which may indicate a read error. The CDR3 spells CASSLDGSYEQYF. In nucleotides, the CDR3 is TGTGCCAGCAGCCTAGACGGGTCCTACGAGCAGTACTTC. The gene calls are TRBV11-3 and TRBJ2-7, with no clear D. The germline CDR1 and CDR2 sequences are SGHNT and YENEEA. There are 13 residues in the CDR3.

The chain employs TRBV6-5 and TRBJ1-2, with D hard to call. The ends were cut back, 8 bases at V and 4 bases at J, with 8 bases in the middle. Germline lookup yields CDR1 MNHEY and CDR2 SVGAGI. This CDR3 has 11 amino acids. DNA of the CDR3: TGTGCCAGCCGTACAATCTATGGCTACACCTTC. Translated: CASRTIYGYTF.

This clone appeared once. The V gene is TRBV6-5, the J gene TRBJ2-4; TRBD2 is a possible D gene (5 bases). Germline V gene sequence: CDR1 MNHEY, CDR2 SVGAGI. The CDR3 totals 14 residues. With 2 bases removed from V and 6 bases from J, the gap between germline ends came to 11 bases. This CDR3 reads CASSYGSRGNIQYF. The CDR3 bases are TGTGCCAGCAGTTACGGCAGTCGGGGAAACATTCAGTACTTC.

This clone occurred once. One end of the junction is discordant with germline, which a read error may explain. The rearrangement joins TRBV28 to TRBJ1-1; no firm D call. Germline V gene data show CDR1 as MDHEN and CDR2 as SYDVKM. The CDR3 consists of 11 residues. CDR3: CASRYNIEAFF. The CDR3 coding sequence is TGTGCCAGCAGATACAACATTGAAGCTTTCTTT.

This clone was found a few times. The chain recombines TRBV6-6 with TRBJ1-1; possible D gene TRBD1, 5 bases. Germline V gives CDR1 MNHNY, CDR2 SVGAGI (reference sequence). The V end was cut by 9 bases, the J end by 3 bases, with 17 bases between. The CDR3 length is 14 residues. As DNA, the CDR3 is TGTGCCAGTTGTCCCAGGTGGGGCGACACTGAAGCTTTCTTT. It is translated as CASCPRWGDTEAFF.

The V and J genes are TRBV7-9 and TRBJ2-7; 12 bases align to TRBD1. With 4 bases clipped from V and 4 bases from J, the junction kept 8 bases outside the gene matches. Germline CDR1 is SEHNR and CDR2 is FQNEAQ (reference sequence). This CDR3 spans 16 amino acids. In DNA form, the CDR3 reads TGTGCCAGCAGCTCCCCGGGACAGGGGGCATTATACGAGCAGTACTTC. As protein: CASSSPGQGALYEQYF.

The rearrangement uses TRBV10-2 and TRBJ2-7; TRBD1 is a possible D gene (6 bases). Germline CDR1 reads WSHSY; CDR2 reads SAAADI. The germline V and J ends were trimmed by 7 bases and 2 bases, with 15 bases remaining between them. CDR3 length equals 14 residues. The CDR3 is CASIPTGAAYEQYF. DNA for the CDR3: TGCGCCAGCATCCCGACAGGCGCCGCCTACGAGCAGTACTTC.

This clone showed up just a few times. The V call is TRBV4-1, the J call TRBJ1-2; 7 nucleotides align to TRBD1. CDR3 length equals 15 residues. V shed 4 bases, J shed 2 bases, and the junction held 7 bases outside the gene matches. Germline CDR1 is MGHRA and CDR2 is YSYEKL. The CDR3 reads CASSLAGQRNYGYTF. CDR3 nucleotides: TGCGCCAGCAGCCTAGCGGGACAGCGAAACTATGGCTACACCTTC.

In this sample, this clone turned up a few times. The gene calls are TRBV27 and TRBJ2-1; TRBD2 matches at 7 bases. CDR1 and CDR2 from the germline V gene are MNHEY and SMNVEV (reference sequence). Germline trimming cut 4 bases from V and 4 bases from J; bases unmatched to any gene: 4. The CDR3 runs to 14 residues. CDR3 sequence (DNA): TGTGCCAGCAGTTGGGGCGGGAGTTACAATGAGCAGTTCTTC. It yields the protein CASSWGGSYNEQFF.

This CDR3 is CSVTADRGLLSTEAFF. The CDR3 DNA reads as TGCAGCGTGACCGCGGACAGGGGGCTTCTGAGCACTGAAGCTTTCTTT. The chain couples TRBV29-1 to TRBJ1-1; 11 bases agree with TRBD1. The CDR3 has 16 amino acids. Looked up from germline, CDR1 is SQVTM and CDR2 is ANQGSEA. The V and J ends lost 6 bases and 4 bases, in that order; junction bases with no gene match: 13. The variable domain in full, completed from reference TRBV29-1 and TRBJ1-1, reads SAVISQKPSRDICQRGTSLTIQCQVDSQVTMMFWYRQQPGQSLTLIATANQGSEATYESGFVIDKFPISRPNLTFSTLTVSNMSPEDSSIYLCSVTADRGLLSTEAFFGQGTRLTVV.

The chain uses TRBV4-2 and TRBJ1-2; 8 bases are shared with TRBD1. The germline V gene encodes CDR1 LGHNA and CDR2 YNFKEQ. With V trimmed by 0 bases and J by 6 bases, 9 bases remained unmatched. The CDR3 has 16 amino acids. The chain's CDR3 is CASSQEPRQGYHGYTF. The CDR3 nucleotides are TGTGCCAGCAGCCAAGAACCGCGACAGGGGTATCATGGCTACACCTTC.

There are a few counts of this clone. This chain uses TRBV6-6 with TRBJ1-1, with 9 bases identical to TRBD1. V shed 5 bases and J 8 bases; nucleotides not matched to a gene: 6. The CDR3 is made up of 13 amino acids. CDR1 and CDR2 (germline): MNHNY, SVGAGI (reference sequence). The CDR3 DNA is TGTGCCAGCAGTAAGAACAGGGGGCACGAAGCTTTCTTT. The encoded protein is CASSKNRGHEAFF.

This clone was counted between two and nine times. The CDR3: CASSLFRSNEQFF. The CDR3 coding sequence is TGTGCCAGCAGCCTATTCCGTAGTAATGAGCAGTTCTTC. V is TRBV7-6 and J is TRBJ2-1; D is ambiguous. CDR1 and CDR2 (germline): SGHVS, FNYEAQ. Trimming stripped 5 bases from V and 7 bases from J, with 12 bases between. This CDR3 region has 13 residues.

V is TRBV7-2 and J is TRBJ1-1; D uncertain. V was trimmed by 2 bases and J by 11 bases, leaving 15 bases between them. This CDR3 is built from 13 residues. Germline CDR1 and CDR2: SGHTA and FQGNSA. CDR3 DNA sequence: TGTGCCAGCAGCTTACGGGGTGCCGCCGGGGCTTTCTTT. Translating it yields CASSLRGAAGAFF.

This clone has just one count. This chain connects TRBV2 to TRBJ1-2; tentatively, D is TRBD1 (5 bases). CDR1 SNHLY and CDR2 FYNNEI come from the germline V gene. The CDR3 spans 14 residues. Trimming stripped 7 bases from V and 1 base from J, with 13 bases between. CDR3 nucleotides: TGTGCCAGCACCTTCAGGGCCTTTAACTATGGCTACACCTTC. This encodes CASTFRAFNYGYTF.

V is TRBV19 and J is TRBJ1-5; 9 bases are a match to TRBD1. The CDR3 is 13 residues long. Germline-derived CDR1 and CDR2 are LNHDA and SQIVND (reference sequence). The V segment lost 6 bases and the J segment 7 bases; nucleotides outside the gene matches: 4. The CDR3 region is CASSIGQGQPQHF. CDR3 DNA sequence: TGTGCCAGTAGCATTGGACAGGGGCAGCCCCAGCATTTT.

This chain joins TRBV15 and TRBJ1-4; 10 nucleotides align to TRBD1. The CDR3 loop spans 16 amino acids. V dropped 1 base and J dropped 6; count of bases not matched to a gene: 5. From germline, CDR1 is LNHNV and CDR2 YYDKDF (reference sequence). CDR3 amino acids: CATSRGIGTGDEKLFF. In DNA, the CDR3 is TGTGCCACCAGCAGAGGGATCGGGACAGGGGATGAAAAACTGTTTTTT.

Remarks on this clone: Because the CDR3 is missing its conserved closing phenylalanine or tryptophan, this is likely a read error. The V gene is TRBV5-4, the J gene TRBJ1-2; no firm D call. The germline CDR1 and CDR2 sequences are SGHNT and YYREEE (reference sequence). The CDR3 runs 15 residues. Trimming removed 4 bases at V and 5 bases at J, with 18 bases between. CDR3 DNA sequence: TGTGCCAGCAGCATAAAAACCGGGAGCTTATATGGCTACACCTCC. It specifies CASSIKTGSLYGYTS.

The chain combines TRBV5-6 with TRBJ1-1; maybe TRBD1 (6 bases). The V gene lost 0 bases and the J gene lost 1 base, with 7 bases spanning the gap. Germline V lookup: CDR1 SGHDT, CDR2 YYEEEE. CDR3 length: 14 amino acids. CDR3 in DNA: TGTGCCAGCAGCTTGGAACAGGGGAACACTGAAGCTTTCTTT. Translation gives CASSLEQGNTEAFF.

The gene calls are TRBV19 and TRBJ2-5, with 8 bases that match TRBD2. Judging by the DNA end, TRBJ2-7 fits better; the J call may be wrong. Germline V gene sequence: CDR1 LNHDA, CDR2 SQIVND (reference sequence). The CDR3 is made up of 15 amino acids. The CDR3 loop is CASSMGTSLLYEQYF. Here the CDR3 DNA reads TGTGCCAGTAGTATGGGGACTAGTCTTCTCTACGAGCAGTACTTC.